This is a list of T cell receptor beta chains from one sample in a study of shared clonotypes between healthy human individuals. The method was immunoSEQ multiplex PCR; TCRdb's version includes in-frame clones alone and lacks a portion of them. The sample yields about a million clones, approximately 76% seen once. The sequenced sample consisted of memory CD4+ T cells sorted from blood. These receptors all stem from a young man in good health. Both conserved end residues are part of each CDR3. The D gene is left open where the match is weak.

d_call	v_call	j_call	cdr3_aa
.	TRBV28	TRBJ1-1	CASSLYQNTEAFF
TRBD1	TRBV6-5	TRBJ2-3	CASSRTGGADTQYF
.	TRBV9	TRBJ2-3	CASSEAADTQYF
TRBD1	TRBV2	TRBJ1-2	CASQTGFEGYTF
.	TRBV9	TRBJ2-1	CASSVESLNEQFF
.	TRBV29-1	TRBJ2-2	CSVSQGTNTGELFF
.	TRBV4-3	TRBJ2-1	CASSQGLTGYNEQFF
TRBD1	TRBV18	TRBJ2-1	CASTTSGQGAPGEQFF
.	TRBV19	TRBJ2-1	CASRITTGYNEQFF
TRBD1	TRBV11-2	TRBJ1-4	CASSLGTGSEKLFF
TRBD1	TRBV30	TRBJ2-1	CAWSSGTGGYNEQFF
.	TRBV29-1	TRBJ1-4	CSVEDNEKLFF
TRBD2	TRBV28	TRBJ2-3	CASSPSGGGTDTQYF
.	TRBV29-1	TRBJ1-3	CSVGQSSGNTIYF
.	TRBV5-1	TRBJ1-2	CASSLAAGTGYTF
.	TRBV11-2	TRBJ1-3	CASSLGVGSGNTIYF
TRBD2	TRBV6-1	TRBJ2-2	CASSEGTSGTGELFF
TRBD1	TRBV6-1	TRBJ2-7	CASSAGTGSEYF
TRBD1	TRBV6-4	TRBJ1-5	CASSVEDRGRSGNQPQHF
.	TRBV2	TRBJ2-7	CASSGGASYEQYF
.	TRBV9	TRBJ1-1	CASSAGVTSNTEAFF
.	TRBV6-1	TRBJ1-4	CASSEQGREKLFF
.	TRBV10-3	TRBJ1-2	CAISDEGDYGYTF
.	TRBV6-5	TRBJ2-7	CASSRYKTYEQYF
.	TRBV6-1	TRBJ2-7	CASSLEGSYEQYF
.	TRBV10-1	TRBJ2-1	CASSESMGNSEQFF
.	TRBV28	TRBJ1-2	CASRTQGANGNYGYTF
TRBD1	TRBV28	TRBJ1-5	CASSHPTGWTQHF
TRBD2	TRBV7-8	TRBJ2-1	CASSFPGLAAFSSYNEQFF
TRBD2	TRBV28	TRBJ2-1	CASTPRLAGFQQFF
.	TRBV19	TRBJ1-1	CASSTPRPGGRTEAFF
.	TRBV4-3	TRBJ2-7	CASSQVAEDSYEQYF
.	TRBV6-1	TRBJ2-6	CASSGPGANVLTF
TRBD1	TRBV19	TRBJ1-1	CASSPRGQGMDEAFF
.	TRBV7-8	TRBJ2-5	CASSLEEGRETQYF
TRBD1	TRBV27	TRBJ2-6	CASSRQGHHPGANVLTF
.	TRBV30	TRBJ2-7	CAWSILSYEQYF
TRBD2	TRBV7-2	TRBJ2-1	CASSFVAGGANEQFF
.	TRBV19	TRBJ2-6	CASSIDRGAGANVLTF
.	TRBV11-3	TRBJ2-3	CASSLETGSDTQYF